These T cell receptor beta chains were read from a single sample in a study of neurological immune-mediated disorders. Each CDR3 protein is one row after TCRdb ran MiXCR on the 5' RACE reads. This table holds under 35,000 distinct CDR3 sequences, less than 25% found once. The sample was CD4+ T cells from blood. Receptors originate from a man aged 50 or older with HTLV-1-associated myelopathy (HAM/TSP). Both conserved end residues are part of each CDR3. A D gene is named only where the DNA matches it firmly. Size is stated for part of the rows, as once, few or many counts, or as a class when the clone is expanded.

CDR3aa	CDR3nt	d_gene	v_gene	j_gene	abundance
CASRNDRGNQPQHF	TGTGCCAGCAGGAACGACAGGGGAAATCAGCCCCAGCATTTT	TRBD1	TRBV12-3/TRBV12-4	TRBJ1-5	many
CASSQELAFNSYNEQFF	TGCGCCAGCAGCCAAGAACTAGCATTTAACTCCTACAATGAGCAGTTCTTC	.	TRBV4-1	TRBJ2-1	many
CSASGGTSAFF	TGCAGTGCTAGCGGGGGGACTTCAGCTTTCTTT	.	TRBV20-1	TRBJ1-1	many
CASSLGYQETQYF	TGCGCCAGCAGCTTGGGGTACCAAGAGACCCAGTACTTC	.	TRBV5-1	TRBJ2-5	many
CASSVTSSNTGELFF	TGCGCCAGCAGCGTGACTAGCTCGAACACCGGGGAGCTGTTTTTT	TRBD2	TRBV5-1	TRBJ2-2	many
CAISEAGQGRTGANVLTF	TGTGCCATCAGTGAGGCTGGCCAGGGGAGGACTGGGGCCAACGTCCTGACTTTC	.	TRBV10-3	TRBJ2-6	many
CASSSRSGSSYNEQFF	TGTGCCAGCAGCTCTCGTAGCGGGAGCTCCTACAATGAGCAGTTCTTC	TRBD2	TRBV6-5	TRBJ2-1	many
CSARASPGFGTGGGTGNTEAFF	TGCAGTGCTAGAGCTTCGCCTGGATTCGGGACAGGGGGCGGGACCGGGAACACTGAAGCTTTCTTT	TRBD1	TRBV20-1	TRBJ1-1	few
CASSAPGAENSPLHF	TGTGCCAGCAGTGCTCCGGGGGCCGAAAATTCACCCCTCCACTTT	.	TRBV6-4	TRBJ1-6	many
CASRQTGQVNTEAFF	TGTGCAAGTCGCCAAACGGGACAGGTCAACACTGAAGCTTTCTTT	.	TRBV12-2	TRBJ1-1	many
CASSLAISSGGGNEQFF	TGCGCCAGCAGCTTGGCCATATCTAGCGGGGGGGGGAATGAGCAGTTCTTC	TRBD2	TRBV5-1	TRBJ2-1	many
CASSLRGPLNEQFF	TGTGCCAGCAGTTTACGGGGACCCCTCAATGAGCAGTTCTTC	.	TRBV27	TRBJ2-1	.
CASSLTPVTEAFF	TGTGCCAGCTCGCTGACCCCGGTCACTGAAGCTTTCTTT	.	TRBV18	TRBJ1-1	.
CASSFGGGNTEAFF	TGCGCCAGCAGCTTCGGGGGGGGGAACACTGAAGCTTTCTTT	.	TRBV5-1	TRBJ1-1	many
CSATRTGPSNQPQHF	TGCAGTGCCACCCGGACAGGGCCGAGCAATCAGCCCCAGCATTTT	TRBD1	TRBV20-1	TRBJ1-5	many
CASSPDRGGEAQHF	TGTGCCAGCTCACCGGACAGGGGAGGCGAAGCCCAGCATTTT	TRBD1	TRBV18	TRBJ1-5	.
CASSYSGGSSTGELFF	TGCGCCAGCAGCTACTCAGGGGGCAGCAGCACCGGGGAGCTGTTTTTT	TRBD1	TRBV5-1	TRBJ2-2	.
CASSMVGSTYKPQHF	TGTGCCAGTAGTATGGTTGGGTCCACATATAAGCCCCAGCATTTT	.	TRBV19	TRBJ1-5	.
CASSAIPGTGNYGYTF	TGTGCCAGCAGCGCGATCCCCGGGACAGGGAACTATGGCTACACCTTC	TRBD1	TRBV9	TRBJ1-2	many
CASAWDPGTDTEAFF	TGTGCCAGCGCATGGGATCCGGGGACAGACACTGAAGCTTTCTTT	TRBD1	TRBV12-3/TRBV12-4	TRBJ1-1	.
CSARAGLLGYGYTF	TGCAGTGCTAGAGCGGGGCTACTGGGCTATGGCTACACCTTC	.	TRBV20-1	TRBJ1-2	few
CASSQGGAAATQYF	TGTGCCAGCAGCCAGGGCGGGGCCGCAGCGACCCAGTACTTC	.	TRBV3-1	TRBJ2-5	.
CASKYGPTEAFF	TGTGCCAGCAAGTATGGGCCCACTGAAGCTTTCTTT	.	TRBV12-3/TRBV12-4	TRBJ1-1	many
CASSPGTGGFGTF	TGCGCCAGCAGCCCAGGGACAGGGGGCTTTGGGACCTTC	TRBD1	TRBV5-1	TRBJ1-2	.
CASSHTDRAGQPQHF	TGCGCCAGCAGCCACACTGACAGGGCGGGGCAGCCCCAGCATTTT	TRBD1	TRBV5-1	TRBJ1-5	.
CSARGAGASDTQYF	TGCAGTGCCCGGGGGGCGGGGGCTTCTGATACGCAGTATTTT	.	TRBV20-1	TRBJ2-3	many
CASRQEVSPLHF	TGTGCCAGCAGACAGGAGGTTTCACCCCTCCACTTT	.	TRBV6-6	TRBJ1-6	many
CASSLVRGSYEQYF	TGCGCCAGCAGCTTGGTCCGGGGATCCTACGAGCAGTACTTC	.	TRBV5-1	TRBJ2-7	many
CASSQGQYSVVGYTF	TGCGCCAGCAGCCAGGGCCAGTATTCGGTGGTTGGCTACACCTTC	.	TRBV5-1	TRBJ1-2	many
CASSPEGFGSSAEAFF	TGTGCCAGCAGCCCCGAAGGGTTCGGTTCGAGCGCTGAAGCTTTCTTT	.	TRBV7-2	TRBJ1-1	many
CASSLAENTEAFF	TGCGCCAGCAGCTTGGCCGAGAACACTGAAGCTTTCTTT	.	TRBV5-1	TRBJ1-1	many
CSVDVGTNQEQYF	TGCAGCGTTGACGTAGGGACTAATCAAGAGCAGTACTTC	TRBD2	TRBV29-1	TRBJ2-7	few
CASSSDRLGTNEQFF	TGTGCCAGCAGCTCCGACAGGTTGGGGACGAATGAGCAGTTCTTC	.	TRBV5-5	TRBJ2-1	.
CASSQEAGGLTDTQYF	TGCGCCAGCAGCCAAGAAGCGGGGGGGCTTACAGATACGCAGTATTTT	TRBD2	TRBV4-1	TRBJ2-3	many
CASSLNQGPAGELFF	TGTGCCAGCAGTTTAAACCAGGGTCCAGCCGGGGAGCTGTTTTTT	.	TRBV12-3/TRBV12-4	TRBJ2-2	many
CSASPGETQYF	TGCAGTGCTAGCCCCGGCGAGACCCAGTACTTC	.	TRBV20-1	TRBJ2-5	many
CASSQRGDRTQYF	TGTGCCAGTAGTCAAAGGGGGGACAGGACGCAGTATTTT	TRBD1	TRBV19	TRBJ2-3	few
CASISRQERVTDTQYF	TGTGCCAGCATCTCTCGTCAGGAGAGGGTCACAGATACGCAGTATTTT	.	TRBV12-3/TRBV12-4	TRBJ2-3	.
CASSTGVEQYF	TGTGCCAGCAGTACAGGGGTCGAGCAGTACTTC	TRBD1	TRBV12-3/TRBV12-4	TRBJ2-7	.
CSASSTGFYGYTF	TGCAGTGCTAGTAGTACGGGATTCTATGGCTACACCTTC	.	TRBV20-1	TRBJ1-2	.
CASSLFGGLNTEAFF	TGTGCCAGCAGCTTATTTGGGGGGCTGAACACTGAAGCTTTCTTT	.	TRBV7-8	TRBJ1-1	many
CASSLGGFNYGYTF	TGTGCCAGCAGCTTGGGGGGATTCAACTATGGCTACACCTTC	.	TRBV5-6	TRBJ1-2	many
CASSSTSQYEQYF	TGTGCCAGCAGTTCCACCTCACAATACGAGCAGTACTTC	.	TRBV12-3/TRBV12-4	TRBJ2-7	many
CSAASGDIQYF	TGCAGTGCCGCTAGCGGGGACATTCAGTACTTC	TRBD2	TRBV20-1	TRBJ2-4	few
CASSSRGNTIYF	TGTGCCAGCAGTTCCCGGGGAAACACCATATATTTT	.	TRBV6-5	TRBJ1-3	.
CSARVGGGQGSNQPHHF	TGCAGTGCTAGAGTGGGGGGGGGACAGGGAAGCAATCAGCCCCACCACTTT	TRBD1	TRBV20-1	TRBJ1-5	.
CASSLGPGTGALYEQYF	TGTGCCAGCAGCTTGGGGCCCGGGACAGGGGCCCTCTACGAGCAGTACTTC	TRBD1	TRBV5-5	TRBJ2-7	many
CASSEFGGLGTDTQYF	TGTGCCAGCAGTGAATTTGGCGGGCTAGGCACAGATACGCAGTATTTT	.	TRBV6-1	TRBJ2-3	many
CASSQAGTNSYNEQFF	TGTGCCAGCAGCCAGGCCGGGACCAACTCCTACAATGAGCAGTTCTTC	.	TRBV3-1	TRBJ2-1	.
CAIRAGTGQVGELFF	TGTGCCATCAGAGCCGGGACCGGTCAGGTCGGGGAGCTGTTTTTT	.	TRBV10-3	TRBJ2-2	many
CASSLARGVGTEAFF	TGTGCCAGCAGCTTAGCGAGGGGGGTGGGCACTGAAGCTTTCTTT	.	TRBV7-6	TRBJ1-1	many
CASSPADRVGTEAFF	TGTGCCAGCAGCCCAGCCGACAGGGTGGGCACTGAAGCTTTCTTT	TRBD1	TRBV7-9	TRBJ1-1	.
CASSRGAKTQYF	TGTGCCAGCAGCAGGGGAGCTAAGACCCAGTACTTC	.	TRBV14	TRBJ2-5	many
CASSLLRTSGIYEQYF	TGTGCCAGCAGCCTATTAAGGACTAGCGGTATCTACGAGCAGTACTTC	TRBD2	TRBV3-1	TRBJ2-7	few
CASSLKLAGRNEQFF	TGTGCCAGCAGCTTGAAACTAGCGGGAAGGAATGAGCAGTTCTTC	TRBD2	TRBV7-3	TRBJ2-1	many
CASSPRGENYGYTF	TGCGCCAGCAGCCCGAGGGGGGAGAACTATGGCTACACCTTC	.	TRBV5-1	TRBJ1-2	.
CASSYSGGRRTQYF	TGTGCCAGCAGCTATAGCGGGGGGAGGCGGACCCAGTACTTC	TRBD2	TRBV12-3/TRBV12-4	TRBJ2-5	many
CASSFGGGYSNQPQHF	TGTGCCAGCAGTTTTGGAGGGGGTTATAGCAATCAGCCCCAGCATTTT	.	TRBV12-3/TRBV12-4	TRBJ1-5	few
CASSQDRRGYNTEAFF	TGCGCCAGCAGCCAAGATCGTCGGGGGTATAACACTGAAGCTTTCTTT	.	TRBV4-1	TRBJ1-1	few
CASSLSRGPDTQYF	TGTGCCAGCAGCTTAAGCAGGGGCCCAGATACGCAGTATTTT	.	TRBV7-8	TRBJ2-3	once